This note documents a single T cell receptor beta chain sequence. As yet, its antigen is unknown. The source of the sample is a study of blood T cells in healthy people across ages. Study-level findings and limits: Estimates drawn from one million T cells were deemed to understate diversity. Unknown CMV status may confound age-related changes in expanded clones. The study found TCR beta diversity correlated strongly with naive T cell percentage.

Healthy individuals of Caucasian origin from Russia, aged roughly 6 to 95, served as donors. A second 7 to 11 cycle PCR used barcoded and J-beta primers. TCRdb itself ran the 5' RACE reads through MiXCR, one entry per CDR3 protein. This table holds hundreds of thousands of distinct CDR3 sequences, around 43% found once. V shed 3 bases and J 5 bases; nucleotides not matched to a gene: 10. The CDR3 loop spans 15 amino acids. This clonotype was obtained from a man between 60 and 75 years old in good health. This sequence joins TRBV12-3 or TRBV12-4 and TRBJ2-7; the match to TRBD1 covers 7 bases. Specimen: blood. The CDR3 nucleotides are TGTGCCAGCAGTTTTGACAGGGAACCCGCCCACGAGCAGTACTTC. Translated, it gives CASSFDREPAHEQYF.